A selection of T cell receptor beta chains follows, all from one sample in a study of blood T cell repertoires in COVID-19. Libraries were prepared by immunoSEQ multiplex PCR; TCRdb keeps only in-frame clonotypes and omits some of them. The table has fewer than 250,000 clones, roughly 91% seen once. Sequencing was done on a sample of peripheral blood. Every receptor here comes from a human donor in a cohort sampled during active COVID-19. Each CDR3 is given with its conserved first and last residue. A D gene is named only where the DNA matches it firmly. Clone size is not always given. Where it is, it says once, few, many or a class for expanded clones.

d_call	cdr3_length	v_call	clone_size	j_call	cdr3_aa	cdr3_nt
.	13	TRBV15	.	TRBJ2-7	CATSRGQWEEQYF	TGTGCCACCAGCAGAGGCCAATGGGAGGAGCAGTACTTC
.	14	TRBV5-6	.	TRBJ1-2	CASSLDRVRVGYTF	TGTGCCAGCAGCTTGGACAGGGTACGTGTTGGCTACACCTTC
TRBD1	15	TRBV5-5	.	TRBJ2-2	CASSLEGQGNGELFF	TGTGCCAGCAGCTTGGAGGGACAGGGGAACGGGGAGCTGTTTTTT
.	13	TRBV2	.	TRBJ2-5	CANDGGSQETQYF	TGTGCCAACGATGGGGGGAGCCAAGAGACCCAGTACTTC
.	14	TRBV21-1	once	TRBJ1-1	CARKDREGFTEAFF	TGTGCCCGAAAGGACAGGGAGGGATTCACTGAAGCTTTCTTT
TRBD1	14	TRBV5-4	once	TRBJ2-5	CASSFGQGQETQYF	TGTGCCAGCAGCTTCGGACAGGGTCAAGAGACCCAGTACTTC
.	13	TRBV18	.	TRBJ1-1	CASSLNKNTEAFF	TGTGCCAGCTCACTGAACAAGAACACTGAAGCTTTCTTT
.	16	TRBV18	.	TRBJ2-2	CASSPRGQSNTGELFF	TGTGCCAGCTCACCAAGAGGACAGTCGAACACCGGGGAGCTGTTTTTT
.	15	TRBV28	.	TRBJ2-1	CASSFGTRLYNEQFF	TGTGCCAGCAGTTTTGGAACTAGGCTTTACAATGAGCAGTTCTTC
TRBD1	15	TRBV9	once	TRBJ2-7	CASSVGTGGGYEQYF	TGTGCCAGCAGCGTAGGGACAGGGGGCGGCTACGAGCAGTACTTC
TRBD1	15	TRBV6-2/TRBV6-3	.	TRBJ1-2	CASSYRDRGIDGYTF	TGTGCCAGCAGTTACCGGGACAGGGGGATCGATGGCTACACCTTC
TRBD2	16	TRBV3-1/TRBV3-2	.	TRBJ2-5	CASSHRLAGGPETQYF	TGTGCCAGCAGCCATAGACTAGCGGGAGGGCCGGAGACCCAGTACTTC
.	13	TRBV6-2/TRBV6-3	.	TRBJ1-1	CASSYGGLREAFF	TGTGCCAGCAGTTACGGGGGGTTACGCGAAGCTTTCTTT
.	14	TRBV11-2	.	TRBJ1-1	CASRPTGSRDEAFF	TGTGCCAGCAGGCCCACGGGGTCACGTGATGAAGCTTTCTTT
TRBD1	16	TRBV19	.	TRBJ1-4	CASSSGDRGAREKLFF	TGTGCCAGTAGTAGCGGGGACAGGGGGGCTCGTGAAAAACTGTTTTTT
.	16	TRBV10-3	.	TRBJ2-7	CAISERGGRASYEQYF	TGTGCCATCAGTGAGAGGGGGGGCAGGGCCTCCTACGAGCAGTACTTC
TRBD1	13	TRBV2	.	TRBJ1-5	CASSPGQEQPQHF	TGTGCCAGCAGCCCGGGACAGGAACAGCCCCAGCATTTT
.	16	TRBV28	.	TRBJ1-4	CASSLQGIGTNEKLFF	TGTGCCAGCAGTTTACAGGGGATCGGAACTAATGAAAAACTGTTTTTT
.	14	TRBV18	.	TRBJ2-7	CASSPLAGEGEQYF	TGTGCCAGCTCACCACTGGCAGGGGAAGGCGAGCAGTACTTC
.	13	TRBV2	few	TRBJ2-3	CASSELDSDTQYF	TGTGCCAGCAGTGAGCTGGACTCAGATACGCAGTATTTT
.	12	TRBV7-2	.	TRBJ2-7	CASRGDIYEQYF	TGTGCCAGCAGGGGGGACATCTACGAGCAGTACTTC
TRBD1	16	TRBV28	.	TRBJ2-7	CASSLIVGTGVPEQYF	TGTGCCAGCAGTTTAATTGTTGGGACAGGGGTACCCGAGCAGTACTTC
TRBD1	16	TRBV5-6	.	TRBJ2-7	CASSPSPGTGGLGQYF	TGTGCCAGCAGCCCATCCCCCGGGACAGGGGGCCTGGGGCAGTACTTC
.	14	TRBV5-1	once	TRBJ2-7	CASSLVLSSYEQYF	TGCGCCAGCAGCTTGGTTCTTAGCTCCTACGAGCAGTACTTC
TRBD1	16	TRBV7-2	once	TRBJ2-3	CASSPLGTGGTDTQYF	TGTGCCAGCAGCCCCCTTGGGACAGGGGGCACAGATACGCAGTATTTT
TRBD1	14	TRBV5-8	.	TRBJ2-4	CASSLGLGQEVVYF	TGTGCCAGCAGCTTGGGTCTGGGACAGGAGGTTGTGTACTTC
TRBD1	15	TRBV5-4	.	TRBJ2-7	CASSSQGAPSYEQYF	TGTGCCAGCAGCTCGCAGGGGGCTCCCTCCTACGAGCAGTACTTC
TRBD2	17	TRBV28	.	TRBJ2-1	CASSLLLPSGRASEQFF	TGTGCCAGCAGTTTACTATTGCCTAGCGGGAGGGCCAGTGAGCAGTTCTTC
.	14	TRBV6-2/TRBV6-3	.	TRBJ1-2	CASSYTTGTVGYTF	TGTGCCAGCAGTTACACTACAGGGACGGTCGGCTACACCTTC
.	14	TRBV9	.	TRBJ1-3	CASSAGAFGNTIYF	TGTGCCAGCAGCGCAGGGGCTTTTGGAAACACCATATATTTT
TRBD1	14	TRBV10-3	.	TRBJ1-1	CAISVTGRNTEAFF	TGTGCCATCAGCGTGACAGGGCGGAACACTGAAGCTTTCTTT
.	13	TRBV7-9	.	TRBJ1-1	CASSSQDRTEAFF	TGTGCCAGCAGCTCACAGGACCGCACTGAAGCTTTCTTT
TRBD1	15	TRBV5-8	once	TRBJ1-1	CASSSWTGMNTEAFF	TGTGCCAGCAGCTCATGGACAGGAATGAACACTGAAGCTTTCTTT
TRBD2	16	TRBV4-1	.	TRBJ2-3	CASSQGTSESTDTQYF	TGCGCCAGCAGCCAAGGGACTAGCGAGAGCACAGATACGCAGTATTTT
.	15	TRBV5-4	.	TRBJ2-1	CASSEGLNSYNEQFF	TGTGCCAGCAGCGAAGGACTTAACTCCTACAATGAGCAGTTCTTC
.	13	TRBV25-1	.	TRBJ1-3	CASRDTSRNTIYF	TGTGCCAGCAGGGACACGTCGCGAAACACCATATATTTT
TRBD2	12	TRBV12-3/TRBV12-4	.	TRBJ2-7	CASRAGGYEQYF	TGTGCCAGCCGAGCGGGAGGTTACGAGCAGTACTTC
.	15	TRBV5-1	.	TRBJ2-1	CASSSEGGPQNEQFF	TGCGCCAGCAGCTCTGAGGGTGGACCTCAGAATGAGCAGTTCTTC
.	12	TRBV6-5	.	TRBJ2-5	CASKSFQETQYF	TGTGCCAGCAAGAGCTTTCAAGAGACCCAGTACTTC
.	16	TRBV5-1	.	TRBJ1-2	CASSLGGEVFGYGYTF	TGCGCCAGCAGCTTAGGAGGGGAGGTATTTGGCTATGGCTACACCTTC
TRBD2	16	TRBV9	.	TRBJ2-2	CASSLGTSGPTGELFF	TGTGCCAGCAGCCTGGGGACTAGCGGCCCAACCGGGGAGCTGTTTTTT
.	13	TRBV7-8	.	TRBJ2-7	CASSLAGGYEQYF	TGTGCCAGCAGCTTAGCCGGGGGCTACGAGCAGTACTTC
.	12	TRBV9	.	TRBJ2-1	CASSVDRGEQFF	TGTGCCAGCAGCGTTGATCGAGGCGAGCAGTTCTTC
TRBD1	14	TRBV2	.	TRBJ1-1	CASRGQGPNTEAFF	TGTGCCAGCAGGGGACAGGGCCCGAACACTGAAGCTTTCTTT
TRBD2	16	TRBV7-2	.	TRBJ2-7	CASSYHGTSEPYEQYF	TGTGCCAGCAGCTACCATGGGACTAGCGAACCCTACGAGCAGTACTTC
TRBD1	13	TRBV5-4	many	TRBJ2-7	CASGLLGTDEQYF	TGTGCCAGCGGTCTACTAGGGACAGACGAGCAGTACTTC
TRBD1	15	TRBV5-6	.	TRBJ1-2	CASAFGTGEIYGYTF	TGTGCCAGCGCCTTCGGTACAGGGGAAATCTATGGCTACACCTTC
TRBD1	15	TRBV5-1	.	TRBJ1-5	CASSLMGQANQPQHF	TGCGCCAGCAGCTTGATGGGACAGGCCAATCAGCCCCAGCATTTT
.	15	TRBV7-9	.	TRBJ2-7	CASSLLRGGPYEQYF	TGTGCCAGCAGCCTGCTCCGGGGTGGCCCCTACGAGCAGTACTTC
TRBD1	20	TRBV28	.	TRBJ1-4	CASSLSPYGDAQGTNEKLFF	TGTGCCAGCAGTTTGTCACCATATGGGGACGCACAGGGGACTAATGAAAAACTGTTTTTT
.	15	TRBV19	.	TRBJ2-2	CASSSLSGNTGELFF	TGTGCCAGTAGTTCCCTTAGCGGGAACACCGGGGAGCTGTTTTTT
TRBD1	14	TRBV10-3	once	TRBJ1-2	CAISDTGQGYGYTF	TGTGCCATCAGTGATACGGGACAGGGTTATGGCTACACCTTC
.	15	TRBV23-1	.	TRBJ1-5	CEYLPLWGSNQPQHF	TGCGAATATTTGCCATTGTGGGGCAGCAATCAGCCCCAGCATTTT